The present T cell receptor beta chain was sequenced within a study of cytomegalovirus exposure and HLA in healthy donors. As concerns this clone: No antigen is known for it.

The CDR3 contains 16 residues. The V segment lost 0 bases and the J segment 4 bases; nucleotides outside the gene matches: 5. Germline lookup yields CDR1 MNHEY and CDR2 SMNVEV (reference sequence). This PCR relied on a set of 60 Vbeta primers and 13 Jbeta primers. The table came from immunoSEQ multiplex PCR; TCRdb's copy has only in-frame clones and leaves some out. Its table records about 130,000 clones. General study findings and limits: Cytomegalovirus-associated status was assigned to 164 TCR beta chains.

The sequence was obtained from a man aged 25-40 years in good health and CMV-seronegative. The material sequenced was PBMCs. The chain links TRBV27 to TRBJ2-1, with 8 bases matching TRBD2. The CDR3 DNA reads TGTGCCAGCAGTTTATCCTGGACTAGCTCGTACAATGAGCAGTTCTTC. The encoded protein is CASSLSWTSSYNEQFF.